The 13 T cell receptor beta chains below all came from one sample that was sequenced in a study of blood T cell repertoires in COVID-19. Generated by immunoSEQ multiplex PCR, the TCRdb table keeps only in-frame clones and is missing some. The table records 170,000 or so clones, about 75% of them present only once. Sequenced material: peripheral blood. The receptors come from a woman between 70 and 85 years old with acute or convalescent COVID-19.

The chain is built from TRBV7-9 and TRBJ2-7; 9 bases agree with TRBD1. CDR1 SEHNR and CDR2 FQNEAQ come from the germline V gene (reference sequence). V gave up 6 bases and J gave up 5 bases; unmatched junction bases: 8. The CDR3 loop spans 14 amino acids. The CDR3 DNA reads TGTGCCAGCAGGTGGGACAGGGAGGGCGACGAGCAGTACTTC. Residues: CASRWDREGDEQYF.

The rearrangement uses TRBV2 and TRBJ2-5; TRBD1 matches 7 bases. Germline-derived CDR1 and CDR2 are SNHLY and FYNNEI. V shed 8 bases, J shed 4 bases, and the junction held 7 bases outside the gene matches. There are 13 residues in the CDR3. CDR3 sequence: CASGRQGRETQYF. In DNA, the CDR3 is TGTGCCAGCGGAAGACAGGGTAGAGAGACCCAGTACTTC. Full variable domain (remainder filled in from reference TRBV2 and TRBJ2-5): EPEVTQTPSHQVTQMGQEVILRCVPISNHLYFYWYRQILGQKVEFLVSFYNNEISEKSEIFDDQFSVERPDGSNFTLKIRSTKLEDSAMYFCASGRQGRETQYFGPGTRLLVL.

This chain uses TRBV27 with TRBJ1-2; 8 bases are a match to TRBD1. After removal of 4 bases from V and 8 bases from J, the junction contained 6 bases not matched to a gene. CDR1 and CDR2 from the germline V gene are MNHEY and SMNVEV (reference sequence). The CDR3 spans 13 residues. Here the CDR3 DNA reads TGTGCCAGCAGTTCAGGGACAGGATCGGGCTACACCTTC. Its translation: CASSSGTGSGYTF.

This clone came up once. The chain joins TRBV3-1 (or the pseudogene TRBV3-2) to TRBJ1-2, with 8 bases aligning to TRBD1. The germline V gene encodes CDR1 LGHDT and CDR2 YNNKEL (reference sequence). This CDR3 spans 13 amino acids. V shed 5 bases and J 7 bases; nucleotides not matched to a gene: 6. The CDR3 is CASSDRGRSGYTF. CDR3 nucleotides: TGTGCCAGCAGCGACAGGGGTCGGAGTGGCTACACCTTC.

The V call is TRBV5-4, the J call TRBJ1-1; D not certain. Germline CDR1 reads SGHNT; CDR2 reads YYREEE (reference sequence). V lost 0 bases and J lost 5, with 11 bases in between. The CDR3 is made up of 14 amino acids. The chain's CDR3 is CASSLASLETEAFF. In nucleotides, the CDR3 is TGTGCCAGCAGCTTGGCTAGTCTTGAGACTGAAGCTTTCTTT.

The chain couples TRBV2 to TRBJ1-4; 10 bases agree with TRBD1. The CDR3 covers 14 residues. Trimming removed 6 bases from V and 7 bases from J; junction bases left unmatched: 5. CDR1 and CDR2 (germline): SNHLY, FYNNEI. In DNA form, the CDR3 reads TGTGCCAGCAGGGGACAGGGGCGCTTTGAAAAACTGTTTTTT. Translating it yields CASRGQGRFEKLFF.

The CDR3 is CASTGGGNYGYTF. For the CDR3, the DNA is TGTGCCAGCACCGGAGGCGGGAACTATGGCTACACCTTC. The chain recombines TRBV25-1 with TRBJ1-2; unclear D gene. Germline CDR1 reads MGHDK; CDR2 reads SYGVNS. V was shortened by 7 bases and J by 2 bases, with 11 bases between the two germline ends. The CDR3 is 13 amino acids.

The rearrangement links TRBV11-2 to TRBJ2-7; possibly TRBD1 for D (6 bases). Trimming cost V 0 bases and J 3 bases, with 12 bases left between them. The V gene's germline CDR1 is SGHAT and CDR2 FQNNGV. The CDR3 totals 15 residues. The CDR3 DNA follows: TGTGCCAGCAGCTTAGATTATACAGGGCACTACGAGCAGTACTTC. It encodes CASSLDYTGHYEQYF. The complete variable domain, with remaining parts taken from reference TRBV11-2 and TRBJ2-7, reads EAGVAQSPRYKIIEKRQSVAFWCNPISGHATLYWYQQILGQGPKLLIQFQNNGVVDDSQLPKDRFSAERLKGVDSTLKIQPAKLEDSAVYLCASSLDYTGHYEQYFGPGTRLTVT.

The rearrangement links TRBV5-1 to TRBJ2-1; possible D gene TRBD1, 6 bases. The CDR3 loop spans 14 amino acids. The germline V gene has CDR1 SGHRS and CDR2 YFSETQ. Between the trimmed V and J ends, which lost 1 base and 3 bases, there was a span of 8 bases. CDR3 in amino acids: CASSLSGDYNEQFF. CDR3 nucleotide sequence: TGCGCCAGCAGCTTGTCAGGGGACTACAATGAGCAGTTCTTC.

This clone was detected only a few times. The chain employs TRBV6-5 and TRBJ1-5; D is possibly TRBD1 (6 bases). The CDR3 loop spans 14 amino acids. Germline loops: CDR1 MNHEY, CDR2 SVGAGI. V dropped 8 bases and J dropped 1 base, with 12 bases sitting between them. The DNA for the CDR3 is TGTGCCAGCTTCAGGGGAGGGAGCAATCAGCCCCAGCATTTT. As protein: CASFRGGSNQPQHF.

This rearrangement joins TRBV3-1 (or the pseudogene TRBV3-2) to TRBJ2-5, with 7 bases fitting TRBD1. V gave up 0 bases and J gave up 5 bases; unmatched junction bases: 15. The CDR3 has 18 amino acids. Per germline, CDR1 LGHDT and CDR2 YNNKEL (reference sequence). The CDR3 region is CASSQDDGQEGSRETQYF. CDR3 bases: TGTGCCAGCAGCCAAGATGATGGACAGGAAGGCTCACGGGAGACCCAGTACTTC.

This sequence joins TRBV18 and TRBJ2-3, with a weak D call TRBD2 (5 bases). Germline CDR1 KGHSH, CDR2 LQKENI. Trimming shortened V by 4 bases and J by 6 bases, and 11 bases separated the two germline ends. The CDR3 is 13 residues long. DNA for the CDR3: TGTGCCAGCTCACTTCTATTAGCGGATACGCAGTATTTT. Translating it yields CASSLLLADTQYF.

This chain connects TRBV20-1 to TRBJ2-7; D perhaps matches TRBD2 (5 bases). This CDR3 has 13 residues. Trimming stripped 3 bases from V and 6 bases from J, with 15 bases between. Per germline, CDR1 DFQATT and CDR2 SNEGSKA (reference sequence). The CDR3 nucleotides read TGCAGTGCTAGTCCACAGTTTGAGGGCGAGCAGTACTTC. Encoded protein: CSASPQFEGEQYF.